The clone carrying this TCR beta chain is medium-sized. Its matching antigen is unknown. The data derive from a study of T cell repertoires in aging, cancer and after chemotherapy. About the study: Donors were grouped into six age bands spanning 30 or younger through 70 or older. Repeat sampling of healthy donors over several months to years showed clear clonal overlap.

TRB rearrangements spanning V, D and J were amplified using mixed TRB-A/B primers. TCRdb used MiXCR to reprocess the multiplex PCR reads, holding one entry per CDR3 protein. The profile shows roughly 12,000 distinct CDR3 sequences, more than 20% of them singletons. The CDR3 covers 15 residues. Germline V gene lookup returns CDR1 MNHEY and CDR2 SMNVEV (reference sequence). V was clipped by 6 bases and J by 5 bases, with 20 bases between them. TCR beta rearrangements were amplified from peripheral blood genomic DNA. General study results and limits: Healthy donors lost TCR diversity with age mainly through richness, cancer patients through richness and evenness.

The sample comprised blood. The J gene is TRBJ2-7, the V gene TRBV27; the D gene is possibly TRBD2 (6 bases). The sequence was obtained from a human donor in good health. The CDR3 spells CASRPDSGVLDEQYF. In DNA, the CDR3 is TGTGCCAGCAGGCCCGACTCGGGGGTGCTCGACGAGCAGTACTTC.